This TCR beta chain was captured by sequencing in a study of T cell responses to AZD1222 COVID-19 vaccine. Germline V gene data show CDR1 as WSHSY and CDR2 as SAAADI. The V gene lost 5 bases and the J gene lost 0 bases, with 6 bases spanning the gap. CDR3 size: 13 residues. Libraries were prepared by immunoSEQ multiplex PCR; TCRdb keeps only in-frame clonotypes and omits some of them. There are some 60,000 clones in the sample; about 91% occur only once, and 5% to 6.5% lies in the top ten. Study conclusions and caveats: The repertoires were collected only after the peak T cell response. Spike as a whole was targeted by vaccine-associated CD4 TCRs, dominant at 160-218 and 743-854.

This clone is a singleton in its sample. No antigen is known for it. The sequence was obtained from an adult who received the AZD1222 COVID-19 vaccine. The chain recombines TRBV10-2 with TRBJ2-3; D is unclear. The sequenced sample was peripheral blood, obtained 28 days after the second AZD1222 dose. As DNA, the CDR3 is TGCGCCAGCAGTAGTTCTAGCACAGATACGCAGTATTTT. It translates to CASSSSSTDTQYF.